These 30 T cell receptor beta chains were all obtained from the same sample, sequenced in a study of blood T cell repertoires in COVID-19. Generated by immunoSEQ multiplex PCR, the TCRdb table keeps only in-frame clones and is missing some. The table has around 260,000 clones, more than 85% seen once. Sequenced input: peripheral blood. The receptor set was obtained from a man younger than 40 with acute or convalescent COVID-19.

This rearrangement joins TRBV7-9 to TRBJ2-3; 7 bases fit TRBD2. Losses at the gene ends were 3 bases for V and 6 bases for J; bases not matched to a gene: 6. The CDR3 is 14 amino acids. From germline, CDR1 is SEHNR and CDR2 FQNEAQ (reference sequence). In nucleotides, the CDR3 is TGTGCCAGCAGCTTTCTCGGCGGGAGTGATACGCAGTATTTT. It specifies CASSFLGGSDTQYF.

This clone was detected only once. The V and J genes are TRBV28 and TRBJ2-1; no reliable D call. V was pared by 7 bases and J by 3 bases, with 19 bases between. The germline V gene encodes CDR1 MDHEN and CDR2 SYDVKM. The CDR3 length is 16 residues. CDR3 bases: TGTGCCAGCACCCTGCGCTCAGGTGGCCTCTACAATGAGCAGTTCTTC. The encoded protein is CASTLRSGGLYNEQFF.

The rearrangement links TRBV30 to TRBJ2-7; a weak D match, TRBD2 (5 bases). Germline CDR1 is GTSNPN and CDR2 is SVGIG (reference sequence). V was shortened by 4 bases and J by 3 bases, with 16 bases between the two germline ends. The CDR3 consists of 14 residues. The CDR3 protein is CAWTSDWNDYEQYF. DNA for the CDR3: TGTGCCTGGACCTCGGACTGGAATGACTACGAGCAGTACTTC.

This chain joins TRBV6-1 and TRBJ2-1; D perhaps matches TRBD2 (6 bases). Germline loops: CDR1 MNHNS, CDR2 SASEGT. V lost 0 bases to trimming and J lost 3 bases, with 12 bases between them. The CDR3 length is 16 residues. The CDR3 region has the DNA TGTGCCAGCAGTGAAGCGGGGGGTCTTTTCTACAATGAGCAGTTCTTC. It yields the protein CASSEAGGLFYNEQFF.

The rearrangement joins TRBV5-1 to TRBJ1-5, with 9 bases fitting TRBD1. V dropped 2 bases and J dropped 4; count of bases not matched to a gene: 4. This CDR3 comprises 15 residues. Germline-derived CDR1 and CDR2 are SGHRS and YFSETQ. The CDR3 protein is CASSLGTGKNQPQHF. For the CDR3, the DNA is TGCGCCAGCAGCTTAGGGACAGGGAAAAATCAGCCCCAGCATTTT.

The gene calls are TRBV12-3 or TRBV12-4 and TRBJ1-6, with D perhaps TRBD1 (5 bases). The CDR3 length is 13 residues. V lost 8 bases and J 5 bases, leaving 10 bases between the germline ends. This chain's CDR3 is CASRQGNNSPLHF. The CDR3 nucleotides are TGTGCCAGCCGGCAGGGCAATAATTCACCCCTCCACTTT.

The chain has TRBV10-3 and TRBJ2-7; 10 bases fit TRBD1. V shed 8 bases, J shed 4 bases, and the junction held 11 bases outside the gene matches. The CDR3 covers 15 residues. Germline values: CDR1 ENHRY, CDR2 SYGVKD. The CDR3 DNA follows: TGTGCCATCGGGTCCCGGGACAGGGGATCGTACGAGCAGTACTTC. Translation gives CAIGSRDRGSYEQYF.

This chain links TRBV30 with TRBJ1-3; no clear D gene. Germline CDR1 and CDR2: GTSNPN and SVGIG (reference sequence). This CDR3 contains 16 residues. V was shortened by 8 bases and J by 0 bases, with 20 bases between the two germline ends. CDR3 nucleotide sequence: TGTGCCGGCCGCCATTCGGGGTACTACTCTGGAAACACCATATATTTT. Protein sequence: CAGRHSGYYSGNTIYF.

The CDR3 reads CASSYSRTSSGEAFF. The CDR3 nucleotides read TGTGCCAGCAGTTACTCTCGGACTAGCTCCGGTGAAGCTTTCTTT. The J gene is TRBJ1-1, the V gene TRBV6-5; the D is unclear. The CDR3 totals 15 residues. Trimming took 0 bases from V and 7 from J, leaving 15 bases between them. Germline CDR1 reads MNHEY; CDR2 reads SVGAGI.

The rearrangement joins TRBV5-6 to TRBJ1-4; D call uncertain. Per the germline V gene, CDR1 is SGHDT and CDR2 is YYEEEE. The CDR3 extends over 16 amino acids. The V end was cut by 0 bases, the J end by 6 bases, with 15 bases between. CDR3 sequence: CASSLERNNLYEKLFF. The CDR3 bases are TGTGCCAGCAGCTTGGAGAGGAATAATCTTTATGAAAAACTGTTTTTT.

V usage is TRBV5-6 and J usage is TRBJ1-2; TRBD1 matches 9 bases. Germline CDR1 reads SGHDT; CDR2 reads YYEEEE. V was clipped by 5 bases and J by 5 bases; unmatched bases: 4. The CDR3 totals 13 residues. This CDR3 reads CASSSDRGYGYTF. CDR3 coding DNA: TGTGCCAGCAGTTCCGACAGGGGGTATGGCTACACCTTC.

The chain links TRBV3-1 (or the pseudogene TRBV3-2) to TRBJ2-1, with TRBD2 matching 11 bases. The trim removed 4 bases at V and 6 bases at J, leaving 8 bases unmatched. The CDR3 has 16 amino acids. Germline V CDR1 and CDR2: LGHDT, YNNKEL (reference sequence). CDR3 region: CASSRAGTSGPNEQFF. DNA for the CDR3: TGTGCCAGCAGCCGTGCCGGGACTAGCGGTCCCAATGAGCAGTTCTTC.

This chain uses TRBV19 with TRBJ2-1, with a possible D match to TRBD1 (6 bases). Germline lookup yields CDR1 LNHDA and CDR2 SQIVND (reference sequence). V shed 5 bases and J shed 2 bases, with 13 bases lying between them. The CDR3 extends over 15 amino acids. In nucleotides, the CDR3 is TGTGCCAGTAGTGTCACAGGGATGACCTACAATGAGCAGTTCTTC. It is translated as CASSVTGMTYNEQFF.

The chain has TRBV4-2 and TRBJ1-3; no clear D. Germline CDR1 and CDR2: LGHNA and YNFKEQ. The germline V and J ends were trimmed by 0 bases and 4 bases, with 13 bases remaining between them. The CDR3 is 16 residues long. Written as DNA, the CDR3 is TGTGCCAGCAGCCAAGATAGGCCGGCGGGGGGAAACACCATATATTTT. Protein: CASSQDRPAGGNTIYF.

J is TRBJ1-4 and V is TRBV27; D is perhaps TRBD1 (6 bases). Germline V CDR1 and CDR2: MNHEY, SMNVEV (reference sequence). CDR3 length: 14 residues. The V gene lost 3 bases and the J gene lost 7 bases, with 12 bases spanning the gap. The CDR3 coding sequence is TGTGCCAGCAGTTTTCGAGGGGGTACTGAAAAACTGTTTTTT. Its translation is CASSFRGGTEKLFF.

The J gene is TRBJ2-1, the V gene TRBV28, with D possibly matching TRBD1 (6 bases). V lost 4 bases and J lost 0, with 10 bases in between. Germline-derived CDR1 and CDR2 are MDHEN and SYDVKM. The CDR3 runs 15 residues. Here the CDR3 DNA reads TGTGCCAGCAGTTCAACAGGGAGCTCCTACAATGAGCAGTTCTTC. Residues: CASSSTGSSYNEQFF.

The chain uses TRBV24-1 and TRBJ1-2; 8 nucleotides agree with TRBD1. From germline, CDR1 is KGHDR and CDR2 SFDVKD. Trimming cost V 4 bases and J 7 bases; bases outside gene matches: 4. The CDR3 totals 13 residues. The DNA for the CDR3 is TGTGCCACCAGTGACAGGGGGCTGGGTGGCTACACCTTC. As protein: CATSDRGLGGYTF.

The gene calls are TRBV6-5 and TRBJ2-2, with a possible D match to TRBD2 (6 bases). The V and J ends lost 4 bases and 7 bases respectively, with 13 bases between them. The germline V gene has CDR1 MNHEY and CDR2 SVGAGI. The CDR3 totals 14 residues. The CDR3 bases are TGTGCCAGCAGTTTCGAGCGGGTAATCGGGGAGCTGTTTTTT. This translates into CASSFERVIGELFF.

V is TRBV7-8 and J is TRBJ2-1; D is perhaps TRBD1 (6 bases). The CDR3 sequence is 13 residues long. V shed 5 bases and J shed 9 bases, with 14 bases lying between them. The germline V gene encodes CDR1 SGHVS and CDR2 FQNEAQ. The CDR3 region is CASSPYRDSEQFF. The CDR3 region has the DNA TGTGCCAGCAGCCCTTACAGGGATAGTGAGCAGTTCTTC.

About this clone itself: Germline is not matched at one junction end, which may reflect a read error. The gene calls are TRBV6-1 and TRBJ1-5; the match to TRBD1 covers 8 bases. This CDR3 is 16 amino acids long. Germline V CDR1 and CDR2: MNHNS, SASEGT. CDR3: CASTETTGVINQPQHF. The CDR3 DNA is TGTGCCAGCACTGAAACGACAGGGGTTATTAATCAGCCCCAGCATTTT.

The V and J genes are TRBV29-1 and TRBJ2-1, with TRBD2 matching 14 bases. Germline V gene sequence: CDR1 SQVTM, CDR2 ANQGSEA. The CDR3 spans 15 residues. The J segment lost 6 bases and the V segment lost 7 bases, leaving 8 bases of the junction unmatched. This CDR3 reads CSASAGTSGGNEQFF. The CDR3 nucleotides read TGCAGCGCCAGCGCCGGGACTAGCGGGGGCAATGAGCAGTTCTTC.

The V call is TRBV24-1, the J call TRBJ2-5, with D possibly TRBD1 on 5 matching bases. Trimming stripped 9 bases from V and 1 base from J, with 8 bases between. This CDR3 is 12 amino acids long. The germline V gene has CDR1 KGHDR and CDR2 SFDVKD. Here the CDR3 reads CATSGSQETQYF. In DNA form, the CDR3 reads TGTGCCACCTCAGGGTCCCAAGAGACCCAGTACTTC.

This clone was seen more than once but under ten times. This chain connects TRBV30 to TRBJ2-2; D possibly corresponds to TRBD2 (6 bases). This CDR3 contains 14 residues. Germline loops: CDR1 GTSNPN, CDR2 SVGIG (reference sequence). The DNA for the CDR3 is TGTGCTGGGGGGTACGGGGTATTCTCCGGGGAGCTGTTTTTT. Translating it yields CAGGYGVFSGELFF.

This clone has a handful of counts. Other DNA sequences in this specimen translate into the identical CDR3. The chain is built from TRBV27 and TRBJ1-5; D ambiguous. V lost 3 bases, J lost 0 bases, and 3 bases lay in between. CDR1 MNHEY and CDR2 SMNVEV come from the germline V gene (reference sequence). The CDR3 consists of 13 residues. CDR3 in DNA: TGTGCCAGCAGTTTCTATAGCAATCAGCCCCAGCATTTT. The encoded protein is CASSFYSNQPQHF.

V gene TRBV10-1 combines with J gene TRBJ1-5, with D hard to call. V was shortened by 1 base and J by 4 bases, with 5 bases between the two germline ends. The CDR3 is made up of 13 amino acids. Germline assignment: CDR1 WNHNN and CDR2 SYGVQD (reference sequence). The CDR3 DNA reads as TGCGCCAGCAGTGAGTACAGAAATCAGCCCCAGCATTTT. It translates to CASSEYRNQPQHF.

In its sample, this clone was seen a few times. This chain joins TRBV28 and TRBJ2-7; D perhaps matches TRBD1 (6 bases). The CDR3 extends over 12 amino acids. Germline V lookup: CDR1 MDHEN, CDR2 SYDVKM. V dropped 6 bases and J dropped 7 bases, with 13 bases sitting between them. The DNA for the CDR3 is TGTGCCAGCAGCCTGGGACAAAAAGAGCAGTACTTC. Translated: CASSLGQKEQYF. Variable domain in full (rest from reference TRBV28 and TRBJ2-7): DVKVTQSSRYLVKRTGEKVFLECVQDMDHENMFWYRQDPGLGLRLIYFSYDVKMKEKGDIPEGYSVSREKKERFSLILESASTNQTSMYLCASSLGQKEQYFGPGTRLTVT.

This chain joins TRBV19 and TRBJ2-7; 8 bases fit TRBD1. The CDR3 consists of 13 residues. Germline V gives CDR1 LNHDA, CDR2 SQIVND (reference sequence). V was pared by 4 bases and J by 3 bases, with 2 bases of the junction left unmatched. The CDR3 region has the DNA TGTGCCAGTAGTAGGGACAGGTTCTACGAGCAGTACTTC. It translates to CASSRDRFYEQYF.

The chain combines TRBV2 with TRBJ1-6, with 12 bases aligning to TRBD1. J was trimmed by 10 bases and V by 8 bases; bases with no gene match: 9. The length of the CDR3 is 15 residues. Germline CDR1 and CDR2: SNHLY and FYNNEI. In nucleotides, the CDR3 is TGTGCCAGCCTCACCGGGACAGGGGGCAACTCACCCCTCCACTTT. As protein: CASLTGTGGNSPLHF.

The rearrangement uses TRBV23-1 and TRBJ1-5; 9 bases align to TRBD1. TRBV23-1 is classed as an ORF, of uncertain function. V shed 1 base and J 3 bases; nucleotides not matched to a gene: 1. The CDR3 sequence is 15 residues long. CDR3 region: CASSQWDRANQPQHF. In DNA form, the CDR3 reads TGCGCCAGCAGTCAATGGGACAGGGCCAATCAGCCCCAGCATTTT.

The gene calls are TRBV13 and TRBJ1-1; tentatively, D is TRBD1 (5 bases). Germline V gene data show CDR1 as PRHDT and CDR2 as FYEKMQ (reference sequence). V lost 2 bases, J lost 4 bases, and 8 bases lay in between. This CDR3 spans 13 amino acids. For the CDR3, the DNA is TGTGCCAGCAGCTTACGGGGGGTCACTGAAGCTTTCTTT. Translating gives CASSLRGVTEAFF.